Here is one T cell receptor beta chain with its context. Its specificity is unknown. Unique molecular identifiers were incorporated during preparation of the TCRbeta library. Via MiXCR, TCRdb re-called the PCR reads, giving one row per CDR3 protein. The sample has about a million distinct CDR3 sequences; roughly 29% are singletons. The data derive from a study of T-cell reconstitution after alpha-beta-depleted transplantation in children. Germline lookup yields CDR1 SGHTA and CDR2 FQGNSA. This CDR3 spans 14 amino acids. V gave up 1 base and J gave up 3 bases, with 7 bases separating them. Study findings and constraints: Among T cells one year after transplant, newly produced cells accounted for most counts and diversity.

The chain joins TRBV7-2 to TRBJ1-5, with D unresolved. The material sequenced was PBMCs, mostly from graft donor cells, taken 360 days after TCRalphabeta/CD19-depleted stem cell transplant. This receptor was taken from a boy less than two years old who had a stem cell transplant for SCID, so the T cells may come from the graft donor. The CDR3 sequence is CASSLGLFNQPQHF. The CDR3, as DNA: TGTGCCAGCAGCTTAGGCTTATTCAATCAGCCCCAGCATTTT.